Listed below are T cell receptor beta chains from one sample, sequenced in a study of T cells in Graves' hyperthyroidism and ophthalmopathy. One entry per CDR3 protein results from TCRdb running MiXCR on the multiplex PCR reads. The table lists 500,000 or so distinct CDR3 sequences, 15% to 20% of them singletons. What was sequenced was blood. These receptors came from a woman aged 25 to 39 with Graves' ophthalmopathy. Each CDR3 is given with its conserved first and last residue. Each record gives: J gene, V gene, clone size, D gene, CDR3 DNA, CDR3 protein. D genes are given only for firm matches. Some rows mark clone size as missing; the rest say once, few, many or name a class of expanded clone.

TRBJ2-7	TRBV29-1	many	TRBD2	TGCAGCGCCACCGGGACTAGCAGCACGACGTCCTACGAGCAGTACTTC	CSATGTSSTTSYEQYF
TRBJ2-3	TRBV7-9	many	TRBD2	TGTGCCAGCAGCCTCTTGGGGGGGAGCACAGATACGCAGTATTTT	CASSLLGGSTDTQYF
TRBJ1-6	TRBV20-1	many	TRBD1	TGCAGTGCTCCAGACCTTGACAGGGAAGGTTCACCCCTCCACTTT	CSAPDLDREGSPLHF
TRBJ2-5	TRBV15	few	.	TGTGCCACCAGCAGAGAGAGACAGAACCAAGAGACCCAGTACTTC	CATSRERQNQETQYF
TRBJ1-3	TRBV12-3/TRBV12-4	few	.	TGTGCCAGCACCCACTCTGGAAACACCATATATTTT	CASTHSGNTIYF
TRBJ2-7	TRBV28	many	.	TGTGCCAGCAGTTTATCCCCACCTTCGACAGGTTTACACGAGCAGTACTTC	CASSLSPPSTGLHEQYF
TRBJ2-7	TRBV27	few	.	TGTGCCAGCAGTCCGAGACAGGTCTCCTACGAGCAGTACTTC	CASSPRQVSYEQYF
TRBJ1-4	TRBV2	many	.	TGTGCCAGCAGCCCCCAAGTTGCAACTAATGAAAAACTGTTTTTT	CASSPQVATNEKLFF
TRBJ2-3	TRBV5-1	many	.	TGCGCCAGCAGTCTTACTGTAAGCACAGATACGCAGTATTTT	CASSLTVSTDTQYF
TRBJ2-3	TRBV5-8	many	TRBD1	TGTGCCAGCAGCGTGGACAGGGGGCGGGTAGATACGCAGTATTTT	CASSVDRGRVDTQYF
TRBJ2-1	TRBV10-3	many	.	TGTGCCACCACTGCCCACCAGCAGGACAATGAGCAGTTCTTC	CATTAHQQDNEQFF
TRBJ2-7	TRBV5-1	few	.	TGCGCCAGCAGCTCCCAAGGGGGGTTGTCCTACGAGCAGTACTTC	CASSSQGGLSYEQYF
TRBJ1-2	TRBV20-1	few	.	TGCAGTGCTAGAGATGGGCCGGAAGGGCCCGGCTATGGCTACACCTTC	CSARDGPEGPGYGYTF
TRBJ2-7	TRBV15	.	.	TGTGCCACCAGCGCACTTTACGAGCAGTACTTC	CATSALYEQYF
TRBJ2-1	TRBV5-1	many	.	TGCGCCAGCAGCTTGGACTCCAACAATGAGCAGTTCTTC	CASSLDSNNEQFF
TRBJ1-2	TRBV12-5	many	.	TGTGCTAGTGGTTTAGCGGACAGCCTCTATGGCTACACCTTC	CASGLADSLYGYTF
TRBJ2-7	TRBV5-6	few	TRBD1	TGTGCCAGCAGCTGGGACAGGGTTAACGAGCAGTACTTC	CASSWDRVNEQYF
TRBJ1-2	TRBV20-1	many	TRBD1	TGCAGTGCTAGAGTCCCCGACAGGGTTCATGGCTACACCTTC	CSARVPDRVHGYTF
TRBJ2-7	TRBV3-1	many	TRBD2	TGTGCCAGCAGCCAAGACATAGGGATGACTAGCGGTTCGTACGAGCAGTACTTC	CASSQDIGMTSGSYEQYF
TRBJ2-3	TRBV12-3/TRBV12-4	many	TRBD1	TGTGCCAGCAGCCTCGGGACAGCAGATACGCAGTATTTT	CASSLGTADTQYF
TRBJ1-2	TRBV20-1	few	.	TGCAGTGTTCTAATCCCTGGTGGATACTATGGCTACACCTTC	CSVLIPGGYYGYTF
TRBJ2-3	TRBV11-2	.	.	TGTGCCAGCAGGACCCAGCGGGGCACAGATACGCAGTATTTT	CASRTQRGTDTQYF